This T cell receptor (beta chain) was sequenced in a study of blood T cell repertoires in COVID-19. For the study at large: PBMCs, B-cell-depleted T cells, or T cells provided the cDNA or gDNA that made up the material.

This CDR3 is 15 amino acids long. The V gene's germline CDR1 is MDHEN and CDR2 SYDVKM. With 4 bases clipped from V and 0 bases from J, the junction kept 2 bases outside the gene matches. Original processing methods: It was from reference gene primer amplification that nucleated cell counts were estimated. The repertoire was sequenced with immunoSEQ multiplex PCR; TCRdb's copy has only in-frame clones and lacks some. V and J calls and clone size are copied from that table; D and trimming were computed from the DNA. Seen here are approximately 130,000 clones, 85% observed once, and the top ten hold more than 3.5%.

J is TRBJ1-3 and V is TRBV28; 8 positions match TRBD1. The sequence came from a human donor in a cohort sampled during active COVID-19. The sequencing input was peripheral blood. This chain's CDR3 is CASSWDRSSGNTIYF. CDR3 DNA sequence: TGTGCCAGCAGTTGGGACAGGAGCTCTGGAAACACCATATATTTT.